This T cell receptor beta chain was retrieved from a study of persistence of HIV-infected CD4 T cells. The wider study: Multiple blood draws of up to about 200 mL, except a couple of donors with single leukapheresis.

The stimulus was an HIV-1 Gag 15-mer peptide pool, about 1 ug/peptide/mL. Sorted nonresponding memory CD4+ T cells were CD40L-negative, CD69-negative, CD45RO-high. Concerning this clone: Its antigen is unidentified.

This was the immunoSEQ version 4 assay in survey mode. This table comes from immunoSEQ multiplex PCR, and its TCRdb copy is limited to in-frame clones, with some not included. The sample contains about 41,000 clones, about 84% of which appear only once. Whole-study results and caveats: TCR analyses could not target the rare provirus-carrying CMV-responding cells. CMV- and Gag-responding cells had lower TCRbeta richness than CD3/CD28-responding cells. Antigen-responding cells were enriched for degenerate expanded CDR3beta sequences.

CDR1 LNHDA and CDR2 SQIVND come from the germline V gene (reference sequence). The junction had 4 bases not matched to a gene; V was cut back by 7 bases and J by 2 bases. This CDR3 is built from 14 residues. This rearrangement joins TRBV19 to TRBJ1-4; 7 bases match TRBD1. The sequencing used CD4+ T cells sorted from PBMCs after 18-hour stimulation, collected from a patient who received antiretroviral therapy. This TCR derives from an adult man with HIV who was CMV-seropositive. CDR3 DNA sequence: TGTGCCAGTACCATACAGGGGACTAATGAAAAACTGTTTTTT. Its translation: CASTIQGTNEKLFF. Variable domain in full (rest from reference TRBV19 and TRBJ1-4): DGGITQSPKYLFRKEGQNVTLSCEQNLNHDAMYWYRQDPGQGLRLIYYSQIVNDFQKGDIAEGYSVSREKKESFPLTVTSAQKNPTAFYLCASTIQGTNEKLFFGSGTQLSVL.